This entry lists 8 T cell receptor beta chains sequenced from one sample in a study of T cell responses to AZD1222 COVID-19 vaccine. Some clones are missing from TCRdb's copy, which holds only in-frame ones; the method was immunoSEQ multiplex PCR. The table has roughly 160,000 clones, around nine tenths seen once. The source was peripheral blood, collected on day 0 of AZD1222 vaccination. These receptors all stem from an adult in good health.

The chain links TRBV7-8 to TRBJ1-2, with D maybe TRBD1 (6 bases). CDR3 length equals 14 residues. Germline V gene data show CDR1 as SGHVS and CDR2 as FQNEAQ. V was shortened by 1 base and J by 8 bases, with 14 bases between the two germline ends. The CDR3 loop is CASSLVWDKDGYTF. Written as DNA, the CDR3 is TGTGCCAGCAGCTTAGTATGGGACAAGGACGGCTACACCTTC.

The chain employs TRBV6-1 and TRBJ1-2, with a possible D match to TRBD1 (6 bases). This CDR3 has 13 amino acids. Germline V gives CDR1 MNHNS, CDR2 SASEGT. V dropped 2 bases and J dropped 4 bases, with 8 bases sitting between them. CDR3 nucleotides: TGTGCCAGCAGTGAAACAGGGTCCTATGGCTACACCTTC. This codes for CASSETGSYGYTF.

J is TRBJ1-1 and V is TRBV4-2; D is unclear. CDR1 is LGHNA and CDR2 is YNFKEQ in the germline V gene. The CDR3 is made up of 14 amino acids. V was pared by 0 bases and J by 4 bases, with 9 bases between. The CDR3 region has the DNA TGTGCCAGCAGCCAAGAGTCATTGGCCACTGAAGCTTTCTTT. It yields the protein CASSQESLATEAFF.

The chain joins TRBV6-5 to TRBJ1-1; D remains ambiguous. The CDR3 is 15 amino acids. V gave up 0 bases and J gave up 4 bases, with 12 bases separating them. Germline-derived CDR1 and CDR2 are MNHEY and SVGAGI. For the CDR3, the DNA is TGTGCCAGCAGTTACTCGAGTCGGGGAGGCACTGAAGCTTTCTTT. Protein: CASSYSSRGGTEAFF.

This clone was seen a handful of times. The rearrangement joins TRBV6-5 to TRBJ1-4; D ambiguous. This CDR3 contains 13 residues. Germline loops: CDR1 MNHEY, CDR2 SVGAGI. V gave up 8 bases and J gave up 3 bases, with 10 bases separating them. This CDR3 is CASGNRPNEKLFF. The CDR3, as DNA: TGTGCCAGCGGGAACAGACCTAATGAAAAACTGTTTTTT.

The J gene is TRBJ2-7, the V gene TRBV7-3; 8 bases are shared with TRBD1. This CDR3 is built from 12 residues. With 4 bases clipped from V and 7 bases from J, the junction kept 3 bases outside the gene matches. Germline V gives CDR1 SGHTA, CDR2 FQGTGA. The CDR3 reads CASSSTGGEQYF. The CDR3 region has the DNA TGTGCCAGCAGCTCAACAGGGGGTGAGCAGTACTTC.

This clone was found once. This CDR3 reads CASSVEAGHTGGYTF. The CDR3 DNA is TGTGCCAGCAGCGTAGAGGCAGGGCATACGGGTGGCTACACCTTC. The chain uses TRBV9 and TRBJ1-2; D is perhaps TRBD1 (5 bases). Between the trimmed V and J ends, which lost 0 bases and 7 bases, there was a span of 16 bases. This CDR3 has 15 amino acids. Germline values: CDR1 SGDLS, CDR2 YYNGEE.

The chain is built from TRBV18 and TRBJ2-7; TRBD1 agrees at 8 bases. CDR1 and CDR2 (germline): KGHSH, LQKENI. This CDR3 contains 13 residues. V lost 5 bases and J lost 5; bases outside the gene matches: 5. CDR3 residues: CASSSGGYNEQYF. In DNA, the CDR3 is TGTGCCAGCTCATCAGGGGGCTACAACGAGCAGTACTTC.